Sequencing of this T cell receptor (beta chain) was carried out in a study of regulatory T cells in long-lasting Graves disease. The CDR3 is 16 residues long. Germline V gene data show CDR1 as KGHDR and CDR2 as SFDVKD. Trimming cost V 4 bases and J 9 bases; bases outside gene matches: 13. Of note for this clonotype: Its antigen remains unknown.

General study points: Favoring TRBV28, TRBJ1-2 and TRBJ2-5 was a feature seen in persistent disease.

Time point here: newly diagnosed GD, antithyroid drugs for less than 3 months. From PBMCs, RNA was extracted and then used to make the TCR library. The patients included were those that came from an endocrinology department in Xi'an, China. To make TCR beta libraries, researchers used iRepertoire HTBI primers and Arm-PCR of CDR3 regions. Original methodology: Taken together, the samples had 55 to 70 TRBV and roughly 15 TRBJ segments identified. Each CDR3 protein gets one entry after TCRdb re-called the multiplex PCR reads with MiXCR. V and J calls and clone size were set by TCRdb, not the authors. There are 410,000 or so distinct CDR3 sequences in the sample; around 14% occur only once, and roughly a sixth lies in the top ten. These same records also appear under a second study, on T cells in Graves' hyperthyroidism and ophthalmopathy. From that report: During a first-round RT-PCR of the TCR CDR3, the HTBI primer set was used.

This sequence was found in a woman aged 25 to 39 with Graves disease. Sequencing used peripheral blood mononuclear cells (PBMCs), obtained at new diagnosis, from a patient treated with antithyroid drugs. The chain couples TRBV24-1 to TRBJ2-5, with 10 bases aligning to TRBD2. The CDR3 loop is CATSDRLAGNLGPQYF. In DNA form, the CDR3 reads TGTGCCACCAGTGACCGACTAGCGGGCAACCTCGGGCCCCAGTACTTC.